This TCR beta chain was identified during a study of OX40 agonist ivuxolimab in advanced cancers. Overall study: Patients assigned to dose escalation were diagnosed with hepatocellular carcinoma, melanoma, renal cell or head and neck cancer. Two cutaneous melanoma patients and one hepatocellular carcinoma patient, three in all, had partial responses.

Autoimmune disease history or systemic immunosuppression led to patients being barred. Produced via immunoSEQ multiplex PCR; TCRdb's table is partial and in-frame only. The sample contains about 74,000 clones, around 82% of which appear only once. Germline V gene lookup returns CDR1 SGHNT and CDR2 YYREEE (reference sequence). Deletions cut 0 bases from V and 6 bases from J, with 13 bases between. CDR3 size: 15 residues. The chain employs TRBV5-4 and TRBJ2-1; a weak D match, TRBD2 (5 bases). Source: CD4+ or CD8+ T cells sorted from blood, taken in a trial of the OX40 agonist ivuxolimab. The receptor was isolated from an adult with an advanced solid tumor such as melanoma, head and neck, liver or kidney cancer. The CDR3, as DNA: TGTGCCAGCAGCTTGGGGGGTAGCGCGCTCAATGAGCAGTTCTTC. Translating gives CASSLGGSALNEQFF.